This T cell receptor beta chain stems from a study of blood T cell repertoires in COVID-19 (dated by TCRdb to 2020 to 2021). About the investigation overall: Samples covering the acute and convalescent phases of COVID-19 were provided by collaborators in the United States, Italy and Spain. Samples were obtained from the ongoing ImmuneRACE study (first 160 participants) and from over 1,000 subjects provided by 6 global collaborators. The sample metadata nearly always contained a de-identified subject ID, COVID-19 status, age in years and sex. Subjects who had been exposed to COVID-19, were actively infected with it, or had recovered from it provided the deeply sampled blood TCRbeta repertoires that made up the dataset. Where available, HLA class I and class II types were obtained from metadata supplied by the sample provider rather than from assay-based typing. A freely available public database, intended as a resource for researchers studying the immune response to SARS-CoV-2, is where the repertoires were released. The prospective study material was composed of cDNA or gDNA derived from T cells, B-cell-depleted T cells, or PBMCs. Here is what the overall study found, with its caveats: Clinical and demographic metadata were provided uncurated, with the amount varying by source and participant.

Each collaborating institution followed its own protocols to collect whole blood in K2EDTA tubes. For TCRbeta analysis, collaborators shipped samples in one of three forms: frozen whole blood, isolated PBMCs, or DNA extracted from either of those sample types. Regarding this clone: Its specific antigen is unknown. No per-base quality is available; no much larger clone lies one base away.

The germline V gene specifies MNHEY as CDR1 and SVGAGI as CDR2. Counted from cysteine to phenylalanine, this CDR3 has 13 amino acids. The sequence is cut down to CDR3 DNA, 39 bases in frame from base 1. From V the trimming removes 7 bases and from J it removes 8 bases, while the gene matches leave 11 bases of the junction unaccounted for. The immunoSEQ Assay, a bias-controlled multiplex PCR, was used to amplify TCRbeta CDR3 regions from genomic DNA. From the authors' description of their analysis: Within the assay, amplification of reference gene primers was used to estimate how many nucleated cells each sample contained. To quantify the absolute abundance of each unique TCRbeta CDR3 rearrangement, sequence reads were collapsed and filtered. For each sample, productive Simpson clonality was calculated as the square root of Simpson's diversity index across productive rearrangements. TCRdb took this table from immuneACCESS and kept in-frame rearrangements with V and J called. Such tables lack part of the clones; where checked against another copy, unresolved V genes explain under half of the gap, and the rest is unexplained. V and J calls and clone size are as listed in that table; D and trimming were resolved from the DNA. In this sample the table shows under 100,000 clones, around four fifths of which occur a single time. In total, the top ten clones hold under 3.5% of the sample.

The receptor's source is a man in his fifties with acute or convalescent COVID-19. Sequenced material: peripheral blood. The chain is encoded by TRBV6-5 joined to TRBJ2-7; 7 nucleotides in the junction match TRBD1. The CDR3 region reads CASNIATGEKQYF. The sequenced DNA: TGTGCCAGCAATATAGCAACAGGGGAGAAGCAGTACTTC.